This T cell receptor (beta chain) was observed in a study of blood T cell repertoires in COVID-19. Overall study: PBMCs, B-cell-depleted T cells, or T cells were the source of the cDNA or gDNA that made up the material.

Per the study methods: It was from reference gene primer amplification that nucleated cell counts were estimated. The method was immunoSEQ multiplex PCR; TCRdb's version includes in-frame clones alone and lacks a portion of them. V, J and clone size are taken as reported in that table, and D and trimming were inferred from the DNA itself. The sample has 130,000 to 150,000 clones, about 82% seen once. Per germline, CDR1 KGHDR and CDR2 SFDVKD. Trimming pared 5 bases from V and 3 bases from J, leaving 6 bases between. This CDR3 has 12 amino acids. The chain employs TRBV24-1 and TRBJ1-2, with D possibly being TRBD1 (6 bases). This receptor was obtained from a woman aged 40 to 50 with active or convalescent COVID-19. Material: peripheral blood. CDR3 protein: CATSAGDYGYTF. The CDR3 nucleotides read TGTGCCACCAGTGCAGGGGACTATGGCTACACCTTC.